The subject of this entry is one T cell receptor (beta chain). Its specificity is not known. This sample stems from a study of monozygotic twins with inflammatory bowel disease. Study observations and caveats: IBD patients carried less diverse TCRbeta repertoires (inverse Simpson) than healthy co-twins.

TCRdb re-called the 5' RACE reads and gives one entry per CDR3 protein, without DNA. The sample holds roughly 170,000 distinct CDR3 sequences. The TCR was taken from a human donor with ulcerative colitis or Crohn's disease, or a healthy co-twin of an affected twin (not recorded which). Sequencing used blood.

The chain's CDR3 is CASSQENPNTEAFF. V is TRBV4-2 and J is TRBJ1-1. The germline CDR1 and CDR2 sequences are LGHNA and YNFKEQ. CDR3 length equals 14 residues.